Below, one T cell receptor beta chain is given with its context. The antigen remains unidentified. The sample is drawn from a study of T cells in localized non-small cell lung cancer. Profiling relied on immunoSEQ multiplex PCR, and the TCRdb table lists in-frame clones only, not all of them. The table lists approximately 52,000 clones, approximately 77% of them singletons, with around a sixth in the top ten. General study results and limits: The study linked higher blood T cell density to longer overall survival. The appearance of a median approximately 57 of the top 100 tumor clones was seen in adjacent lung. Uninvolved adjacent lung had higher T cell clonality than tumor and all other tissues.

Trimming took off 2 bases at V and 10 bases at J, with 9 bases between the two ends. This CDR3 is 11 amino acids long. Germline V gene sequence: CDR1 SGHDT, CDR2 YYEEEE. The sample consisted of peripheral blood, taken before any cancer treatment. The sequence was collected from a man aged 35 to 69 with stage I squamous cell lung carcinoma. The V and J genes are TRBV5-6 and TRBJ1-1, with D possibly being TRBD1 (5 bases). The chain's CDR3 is CASSFLGVAFF. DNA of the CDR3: TGTGCCAGCAGCTTCCTGGGGGTAGCTTTCTTT.